This T cell receptor beta chain was captured in a study of neurological immune-mediated disorders. Points from the study as a whole: Patients with HTLV-1-associated myelopathy showed the most TCR clonal expansion. Those with multiple sclerosis showed the least, falling below healthy controls.

The authors made cDNA by 5'RACE with 10-nucleotide random UMIs. TCRdb independently ran MiXCR on the 5' RACE reads; one entry per CDR3 protein. The table has over 35,000 distinct CDR3 sequences, 3.5% to 5.5% seen once; the top ten hold around 6%. Ten or more counts support this clonotype. Its antigen remains unidentified. The CDR3 extends over 12 amino acids. Trimming cost V 1 base and J 4 bases, with 6 bases left between them. CDR1 is SQVTM, CDR2 ANQGSEA, per germline. The TCR was taken from a woman aged 55 to 70 with multiple sclerosis. Material for sequencing was PBMCs. The chain combines TRBV29-1 with TRBJ2-3; D remains unclear. CDR3 in amino acids: CSVEVAADTQYF. CDR3 nucleotide sequence: TGCAGCGTTGAAGTAGCTGCAGATACGCAGTATTTT.